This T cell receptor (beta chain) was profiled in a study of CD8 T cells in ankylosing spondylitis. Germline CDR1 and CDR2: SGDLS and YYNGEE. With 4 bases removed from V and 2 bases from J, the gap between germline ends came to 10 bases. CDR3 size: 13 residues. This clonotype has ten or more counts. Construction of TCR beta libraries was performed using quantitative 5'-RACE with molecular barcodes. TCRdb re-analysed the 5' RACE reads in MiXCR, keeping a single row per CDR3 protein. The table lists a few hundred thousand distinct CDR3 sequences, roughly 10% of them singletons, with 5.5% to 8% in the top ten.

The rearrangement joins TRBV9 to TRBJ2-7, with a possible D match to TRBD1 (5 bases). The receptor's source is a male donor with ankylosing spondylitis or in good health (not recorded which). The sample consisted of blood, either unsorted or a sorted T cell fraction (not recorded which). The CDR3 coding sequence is TGTGCCAGCAGCCTTGGGGCGGCCTACGAGCAGTACTTC. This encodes CASSLGAAYEQYF.